A selection of T cell receptor beta chains follows, all from one sample in a study of cytomegalovirus exposure and HLA in healthy donors. Sequencing used immunoSEQ multiplex PCR; TCRdb keeps in-frame clones, though not all of them. The data hold approximately 86,000 clones, with around 75% observed a single time. Material for sequencing was PBMCs. The receptors here all came from a middle-aged man in good health and CMV-seronegative. Both conserved end residues are trimmed from each CDR3. Each record gives: V gene, clone size, J gene, CDR3 protein. Clone size is shown for a subset of rows, as once, few, many or a class of expanded clone.

v_call: TRBV6-5
clone_size: .
j_call: TRBJ2-7
cdr3_aa: ASSYSVRADEQY

v_call: TRBV6-1
clone_size: .
j_call: TRBJ1-5
cdr3_aa: ASSDQGDRGWDQPQH

v_call: TRBV7-2
clone_size: .
j_call: TRBJ1-5
cdr3_aa: ASSLQGVAGQPQH

v_call: TRBV4-1
clone_size: .
j_call: TRBJ2-2
cdr3_aa: ASSNPTGDRGNTGELF

v_call: TRBV6-1
clone_size: .
j_call: TRBJ1-2
cdr3_aa: ASSESSYGYT

v_call: TRBV28
clone_size: once
j_call: TRBJ2-5
cdr3_aa: ASSTLMGGQLETQY

v_call: TRBV7-9
clone_size: .
j_call: TRBJ2-5
cdr3_aa: ASAPPLGSQETQY

v_call: TRBV5-3
clone_size: .
j_call: TRBJ1-6
cdr3_aa: ARSFEGADSPLH

v_call: TRBV10-1
clone_size: .
j_call: TRBJ2-3
cdr3_aa: ASKGTSLTYTQY

v_call: TRBV5-1
clone_size: .
j_call: TRBJ2-2
cdr3_aa: ASSSTSGGPLNTGELF

v_call: TRBV5-1
clone_size: .
j_call: TRBJ2-3
cdr3_aa: ASSLRSGGTTDTQY

v_call: TRBV7-6
clone_size: .
j_call: TRBJ2-2
cdr3_aa: ASSLAPASGGAGELF

v_call: TRBV7-9
clone_size: .
j_call: TRBJ1-3
cdr3_aa: ASSLLEGNTIY

v_call: TRBV9
clone_size: .
j_call: TRBJ2-3
cdr3_aa: ASSVVGFPSTDTQY

v_call: TRBV5-1
clone_size: .
j_call: TRBJ2-5
cdr3_aa: ASSLATIGTGKQY

v_call: TRBV19
clone_size: .
j_call: TRBJ2-7
cdr3_aa: ASTPFGGSYEQY

v_call: TRBV14
clone_size: .
j_call: TRBJ1-4
cdr3_aa: ASSKRLDRNEKLF

v_call: TRBV27
clone_size: .
j_call: TRBJ1-1
cdr3_aa: ASSPRPDRNTEAF

v_call: TRBV6-6
clone_size: .
j_call: TRBJ1-5
cdr3_aa: ASTGDYSNQPQH

v_call: TRBV27
clone_size: .
j_call: TRBJ1-6
cdr3_aa: ASGGAYNSPLH

v_call: TRBV4-3
clone_size: .
j_call: TRBJ1-2
cdr3_aa: ASSQDGGQGAFSGYT

v_call: TRBV27
clone_size: .
j_call: TRBJ2-1
cdr3_aa: ATSGPYNEQF

v_call: TRBV30
clone_size: few
j_call: TRBJ2-7
cdr3_aa: AWTKPGHLGGWEQY

v_call: TRBV2
clone_size: .
j_call: TRBJ2-7
cdr3_aa: ASRVGGENN

v_call: TRBV5-1
clone_size: .
j_call: TRBJ2-2
cdr3_aa: ASTSDRDSPNTGELF

v_call: TRBV6-6
clone_size: .
j_call: TRBJ1-5
cdr3_aa: ASGTGD

v_call: TRBV5-1
clone_size: .
j_call: TRBJ2-5
cdr3_aa: ASSLGTEETQY

v_call: TRBV7-8
clone_size: once
j_call: TRBJ1-1
cdr3_aa: ASSSGTGRTEAF

v_call: TRBV11-2
clone_size: once
j_call: TRBJ2-7
cdr3_aa: ASSLGSAISYEQY

v_call: TRBV4-3
clone_size: .
j_call: TRBJ2-7
cdr3_aa: ASSLGTGATYEQY

v_call: TRBV4-3
clone_size: .
j_call: TRBJ1-1
cdr3_aa: ASSQERRQGATEAF

v_call: TRBV6-1
clone_size: .
j_call: TRBJ2-3
cdr3_aa: ASSESWGDADTQY

v_call: TRBV28
clone_size: .
j_call: TRBJ1-2
cdr3_aa: ASQLTGVAHYGYT

v_call: TRBV5-1
clone_size: .
j_call: TRBJ1-5
cdr3_aa: ASSLGGDDQPQH

v_call: TRBV5-1
clone_size: .
j_call: TRBJ2-7
cdr3_aa: ASSLFSGRPTGEQY

v_call: TRBV2
clone_size: .
j_call: TRBJ2-7
cdr3_aa: ASKYLIGQGAVEQY

v_call: TRBV6-5
clone_size: .
j_call: TRBJ1-3
cdr3_aa: ASSYRGSGNTIY

v_call: TRBV9
clone_size: .
j_call: TRBJ1-6
cdr3_aa: ASSARVLGAKGSYNSPLH

v_call: TRBV30
clone_size: .
j_call: TRBJ2-7
cdr3_aa: AWSVSGQGKTYEQY

v_call: TRBV27
clone_size: .
j_call: TRBJ2-1
cdr3_aa: ASILRTGGFNEQF

v_call: TRBV9
clone_size: few
j_call: TRBJ1-5
cdr3_aa: ASSRQGQPDQPQH

v_call: TRBV6-6
clone_size: .
j_call: TRBJ1-4
cdr3_aa: ASSWGPTNEKLF

v_call: TRBV7-9
clone_size: .
j_call: TRBJ1-1
cdr3_aa: ASSLGPRSLNTEAF